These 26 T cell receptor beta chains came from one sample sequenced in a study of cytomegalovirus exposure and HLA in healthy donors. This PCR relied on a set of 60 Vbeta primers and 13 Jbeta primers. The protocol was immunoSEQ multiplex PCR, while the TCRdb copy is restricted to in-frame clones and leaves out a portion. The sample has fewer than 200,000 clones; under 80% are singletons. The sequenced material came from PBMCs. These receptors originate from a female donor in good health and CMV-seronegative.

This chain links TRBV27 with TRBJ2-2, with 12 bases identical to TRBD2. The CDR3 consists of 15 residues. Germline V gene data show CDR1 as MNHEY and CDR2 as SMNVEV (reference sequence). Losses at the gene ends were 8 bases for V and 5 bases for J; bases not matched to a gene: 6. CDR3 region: CASRGLAGPTGELFF. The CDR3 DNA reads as TGTGCCAGCCGCGGACTAGCGGGACCAACCGGGGAGCTGTTTTTT.

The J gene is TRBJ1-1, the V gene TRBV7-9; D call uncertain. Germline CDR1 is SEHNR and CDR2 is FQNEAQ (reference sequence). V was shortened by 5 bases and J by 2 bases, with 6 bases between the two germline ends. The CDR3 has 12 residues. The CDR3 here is CASSPENTEAFF. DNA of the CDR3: TGTGCCAGCAGCCCAGAAAACACTGAAGCTTTCTTT.

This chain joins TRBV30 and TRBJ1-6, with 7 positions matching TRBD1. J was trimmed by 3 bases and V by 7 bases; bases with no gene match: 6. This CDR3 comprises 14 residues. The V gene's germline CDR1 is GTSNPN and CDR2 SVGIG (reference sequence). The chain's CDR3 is CALRQGLYNSPLHF. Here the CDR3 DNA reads TGTGCCTTGAGACAGGGCCTCTATAATTCACCCCTCCACTTT. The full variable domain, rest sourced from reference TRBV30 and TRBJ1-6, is SQTIHQWPATLVQPVGSPLSLECTVEGTSNPNLYWYRQAAGRGLQLLFYSVGIGQISSEVPQNLSASRPQDRQFILSSKKLLLSDSGFYLCALRQGLYNSPLHFGNGTRLTVT.

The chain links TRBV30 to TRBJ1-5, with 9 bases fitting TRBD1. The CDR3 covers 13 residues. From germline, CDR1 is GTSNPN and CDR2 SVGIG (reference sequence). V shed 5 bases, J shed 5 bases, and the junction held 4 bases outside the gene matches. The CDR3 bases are TGTGCCTGGGGGCGACAGGGGGATCAGCCCCAGCATTTT. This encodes CAWGRQGDQPQHF.

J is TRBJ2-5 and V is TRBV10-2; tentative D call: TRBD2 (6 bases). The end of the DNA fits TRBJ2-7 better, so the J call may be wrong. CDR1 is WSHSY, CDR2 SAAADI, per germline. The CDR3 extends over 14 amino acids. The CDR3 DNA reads TGCGCCAGCAGTGGGGGCGGGGTATCCTACGAGCAGTACTTC. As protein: CASSGGGVSYEQYF.

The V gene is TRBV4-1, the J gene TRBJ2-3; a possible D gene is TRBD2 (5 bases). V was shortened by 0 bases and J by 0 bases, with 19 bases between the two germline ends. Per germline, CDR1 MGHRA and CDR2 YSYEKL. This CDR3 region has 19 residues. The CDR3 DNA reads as TGCGCCAGCAGCCAAGATATGGGGTCGGTAGCGACTAGCACAGATACGCAGTATTTT. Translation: CASSQDMGSVATSTDTQYF.

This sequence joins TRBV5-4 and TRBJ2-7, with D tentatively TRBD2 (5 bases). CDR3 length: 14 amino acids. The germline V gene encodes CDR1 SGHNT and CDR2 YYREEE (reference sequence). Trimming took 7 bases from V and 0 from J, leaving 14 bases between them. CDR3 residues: CASSDSRSSYEQYF. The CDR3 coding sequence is TGTGCCAGCTCGGACTCCCGGAGCTCCTACGAGCAGTACTTC.

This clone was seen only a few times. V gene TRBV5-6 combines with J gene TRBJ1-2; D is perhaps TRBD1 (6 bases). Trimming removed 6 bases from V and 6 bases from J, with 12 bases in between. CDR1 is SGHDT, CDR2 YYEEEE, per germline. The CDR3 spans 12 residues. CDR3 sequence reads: CASTRGRNGYTF. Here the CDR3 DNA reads TGTGCCAGCACCAGGGGACGTAATGGCTACACCTTC.

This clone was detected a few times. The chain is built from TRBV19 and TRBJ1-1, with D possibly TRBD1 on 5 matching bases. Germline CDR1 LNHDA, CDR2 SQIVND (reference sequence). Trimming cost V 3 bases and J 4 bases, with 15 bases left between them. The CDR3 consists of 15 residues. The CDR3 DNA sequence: TGTGCCAGTAGTATGTTCTTAGGGGTGAGCACTGAAGCTTTCTTT. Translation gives CASSMFLGVSTEAFF.

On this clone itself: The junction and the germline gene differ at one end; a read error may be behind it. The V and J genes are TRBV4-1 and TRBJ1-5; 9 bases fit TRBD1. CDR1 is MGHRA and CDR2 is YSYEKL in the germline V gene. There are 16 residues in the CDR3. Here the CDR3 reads CASSQAPGQGYQAQHF. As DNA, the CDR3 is TGCGCCAGCAGCCAAGCACCGGGACAGGGTTATCAGGCCCAGCATTTT.

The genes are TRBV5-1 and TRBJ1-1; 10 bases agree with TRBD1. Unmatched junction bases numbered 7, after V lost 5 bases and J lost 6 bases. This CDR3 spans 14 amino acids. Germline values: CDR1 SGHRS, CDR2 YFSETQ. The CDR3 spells CASRPGQGSAEAFF. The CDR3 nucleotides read TGCGCCAGCAGGCCGGGACAGGGGAGCGCTGAAGCTTTCTTT.

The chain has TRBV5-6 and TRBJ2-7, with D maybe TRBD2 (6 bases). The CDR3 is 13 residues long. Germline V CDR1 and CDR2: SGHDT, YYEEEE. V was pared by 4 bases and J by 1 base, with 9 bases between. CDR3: CASSVRGSYEQYF. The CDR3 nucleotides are TGTGCCAGCAGCGTCCGGGGGTCCTACGAGCAGTACTTC.

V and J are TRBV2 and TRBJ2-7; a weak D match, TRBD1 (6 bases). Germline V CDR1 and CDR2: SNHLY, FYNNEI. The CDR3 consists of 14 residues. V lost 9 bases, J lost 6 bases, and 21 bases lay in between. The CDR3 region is CASDEDRTAGEQYF. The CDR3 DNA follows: TGTGCCAGTGACGAAGACAGGACAGCCGGCGAGCAGTACTTC.

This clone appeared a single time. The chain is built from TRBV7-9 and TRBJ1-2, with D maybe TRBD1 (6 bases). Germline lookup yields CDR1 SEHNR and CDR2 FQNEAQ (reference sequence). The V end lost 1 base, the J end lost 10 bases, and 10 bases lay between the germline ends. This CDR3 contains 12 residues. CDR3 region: CASSLGTDIYTF. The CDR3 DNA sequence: TGTGCCAGCAGCTTAGGGACAGACATCTACACCTTC. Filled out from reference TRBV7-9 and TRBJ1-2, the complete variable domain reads DTGVSQNPRHKITKRGQNVTFRCDPISEHNRLYWYRQTLGQGPEFLTYFQNEAQLEKSRLLSDRFSAERPKGSFSTLEIQRTEQGDSAMYLCASSLGTDIYTFGSGTRLTVV.

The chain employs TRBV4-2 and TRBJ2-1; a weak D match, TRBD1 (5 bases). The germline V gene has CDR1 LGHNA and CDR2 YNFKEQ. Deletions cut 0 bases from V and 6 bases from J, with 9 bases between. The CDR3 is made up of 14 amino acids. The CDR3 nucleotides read TGTGCCAGCAGCCAAGATTCCAGGGTCAATGAGCAGTTCTTC. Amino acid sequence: CASSQDSRVNEQFF.

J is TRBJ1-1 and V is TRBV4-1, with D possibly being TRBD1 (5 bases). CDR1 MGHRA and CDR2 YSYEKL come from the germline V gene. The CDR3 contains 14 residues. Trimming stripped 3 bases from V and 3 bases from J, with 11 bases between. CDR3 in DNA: TGCGCCAGCAGCCACCAGCGGGGGGACACTGAAGCTTTCTTT. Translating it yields CASSHQRGDTEAFF.

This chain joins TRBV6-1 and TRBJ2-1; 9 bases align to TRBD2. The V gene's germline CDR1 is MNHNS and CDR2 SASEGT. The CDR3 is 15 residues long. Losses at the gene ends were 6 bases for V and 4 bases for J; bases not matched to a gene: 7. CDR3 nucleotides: TGTGCCAGCAGCGCCGGGACTAGCCTGTACAATGAGCAGTTCTTC. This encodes CASSAGTSLYNEQFF.

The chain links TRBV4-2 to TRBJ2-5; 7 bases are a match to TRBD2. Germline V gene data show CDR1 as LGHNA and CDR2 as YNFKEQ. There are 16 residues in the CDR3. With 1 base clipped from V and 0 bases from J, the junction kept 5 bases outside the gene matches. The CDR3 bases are TGTGCCAGCAGCCAAGTTCTAGCGGAGAACCAAGAGACCCAGTACTTC. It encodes CASSQVLAENQETQYF.

The chain's CDR3 is CASHSLLTGNTEAFF. CDR3 in DNA: TGCGCCAGTCATTCCCTTCTGACGGGGAACACTGAAGCTTTCTTT. This chain uses TRBV5-1 with TRBJ1-1; D not resolved. CDR3 size: 15 residues. Germline CDR1 SGHRS, CDR2 YFSETQ. Trimming removed 8 bases from V and 1 base from J, with 18 bases in between.

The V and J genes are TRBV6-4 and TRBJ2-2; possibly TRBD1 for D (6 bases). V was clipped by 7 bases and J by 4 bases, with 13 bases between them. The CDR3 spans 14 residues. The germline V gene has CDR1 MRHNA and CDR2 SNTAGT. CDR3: CASKWEGGTGELFF. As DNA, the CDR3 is TGTGCCAGCAAGTGGGAAGGGGGCACCGGGGAGCTGTTTTTT.

The CDR3 is CASSQEGAMIPEAFF. The CDR3, as DNA: TGTGCCAGCAGCCAAGAGGGGGCAATGATACCTGAAGCTTTCTTT. The chain joins TRBV4-2 to TRBJ1-1; weak D call: TRBD1 (6 bases). The CDR3 is 15 residues long. V was shortened by 0 bases and J by 6 bases, with 14 bases between the two germline ends. The germline CDR1 and CDR2 sequences are LGHNA and YNFKEQ.

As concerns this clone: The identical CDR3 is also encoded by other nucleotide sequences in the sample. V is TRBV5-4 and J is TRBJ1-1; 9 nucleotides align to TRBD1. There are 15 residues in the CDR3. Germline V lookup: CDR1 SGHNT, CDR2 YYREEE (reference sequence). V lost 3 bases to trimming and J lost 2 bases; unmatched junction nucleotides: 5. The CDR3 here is CASSSPGQGNTEAFF. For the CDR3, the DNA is TGTGCCAGCAGCTCACCGGGACAGGGTAACACTGAAGCTTTCTTT.

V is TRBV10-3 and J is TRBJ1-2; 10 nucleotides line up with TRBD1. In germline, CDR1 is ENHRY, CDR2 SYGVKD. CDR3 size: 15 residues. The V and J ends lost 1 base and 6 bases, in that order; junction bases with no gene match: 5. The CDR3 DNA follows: TGTGCCATCAGTGAGTTGGGGACAGGGGCCGATGGCTACACCTTC. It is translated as CAISELGTGADGYTF.

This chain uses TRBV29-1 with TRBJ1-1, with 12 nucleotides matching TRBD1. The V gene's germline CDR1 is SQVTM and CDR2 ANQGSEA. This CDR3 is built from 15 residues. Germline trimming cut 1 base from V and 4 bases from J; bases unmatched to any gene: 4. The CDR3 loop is CSVEGGQGAGTEAFF. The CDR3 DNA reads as TGCAGCGTTGAAGGGGGACAGGGGGCTGGCACTGAAGCTTTCTTT.

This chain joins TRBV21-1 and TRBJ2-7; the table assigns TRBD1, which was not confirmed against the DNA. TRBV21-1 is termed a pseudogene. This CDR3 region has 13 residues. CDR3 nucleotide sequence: TGTGCCAGCAGCGGCCCAGGGGAATACGAGCAGTACTTC. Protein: CASSGPGEYEQYF.

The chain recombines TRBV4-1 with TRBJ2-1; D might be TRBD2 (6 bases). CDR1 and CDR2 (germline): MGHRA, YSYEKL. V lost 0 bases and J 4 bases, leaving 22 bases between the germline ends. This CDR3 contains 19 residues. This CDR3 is CASSQDTAGLSWGYNEQFF. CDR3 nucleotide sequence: TGCGCCAGCAGCCAAGATACGGCGGGACTGAGCTGGGGGTACAATGAGCAGTTCTTC.